A single sample is the source of the 2 T cell receptor beta chains below, sequenced in a study of cytomegalovirus exposure and HLA in healthy donors. Primers for the PCR totalled 60 Vbeta and 13 Jbeta. Sequencing used immunoSEQ multiplex PCR; TCRdb keeps in-frame clones, though not all of them. Among about 200,000 clones listed, approximately 79% were seen once. The specimen was PBMCs. The source of these receptors is a girl aged 5-17 years in good health and CMV-seropositive.

The genes are TRBV6-1 and TRBJ2-7; 7 positions agree with TRBD2. V was clipped by 6 bases and J by 5 bases; unmatched bases: 16. The CDR3 is made up of 16 amino acids. CDR1 and CDR2 (germline): MNHNS, SASEGT. In DNA form, the CDR3 reads TGTGCCAGCAGCGAACGGGTGGTGACTAGCCGGCACGAGCAGTACTTC. Its protein is CASSERVVTSRHEQYF.

This sequence joins TRBV19 and TRBJ2-7; 7 nucleotides match TRBD1. With 1 base clipped from V and 3 bases from J, the junction kept 6 bases outside the gene matches. Germline loops: CDR1 LNHDA, CDR2 SQIVND (reference sequence). The CDR3 totals 15 residues. The CDR3 nucleotides read TGTGCCAGTAGTATAGTCCCCAGGGGGAGCTACGAGCAGTACTTC. Its translation is CASSIVPRGSYEQYF.